This TCR beta chain originates from a study of cytomegalovirus exposure and HLA in healthy donors. It was with 60 Vbeta and 13 Jbeta primers that the PCR ran. Generated by immunoSEQ multiplex PCR, the TCRdb table keeps only in-frame clones and is missing some. The sample lists under 200,000 clones, around four fifths occurring once. Germline V CDR1 and CDR2: SGHTA, FQGTGA. The CDR3 covers 15 residues. The V and J ends lost 0 bases and 3 bases respectively, with 10 bases between them. Sequencing was carried out using PBMCs. The chain carries TRBV7-3 and TRBJ2-3; D gene ambiguous. The receptor was isolated from a woman in her fifties or sixties in good health and CMV-seropositive. The CDR3 protein is CASSLTQYGTDTQYF. CDR3 nucleotide sequence: TGTGCCAGCAGCTTAACGCAGTACGGGACAGATACGCAGTATTTT.